This entry lists 3 T cell receptor beta chains sequenced from one sample in a study of T-cell memory formation after mild COVID-19. From the 5' RACE reads, TCRdb called clonotypes with MiXCR, one entry per CDR3 protein. Of approximately 410,000 distinct CDR3 sequences listed, 20% to 25% are singletons. Sequences were obtained from PBMCs or a T cell subset sorted from them (not recorded which). The source of these receptors is an adult woman who had mild COVID-19 (a few samples of this study predate the infection). Cell type and time point are not known.

The CDR3 is CASSQLYSLGNTEAFF. DNA of the CDR3: TGCGCCAGCAGCCAACTTTATTCCCTCGGGAACACTGAAGCTTTCTTT. The chain has TRBV4-1 and TRBJ1-1, with D unresolved. Germline V lookup: CDR1 MGHRA, CDR2 YSYEKL. CDR3 length: 16 residues. V lost 2 bases to trimming and J lost 1 base, with 14 bases between them.

To note about this clonotype: This likely comes from a read error, as the CDR3 has no conserved phenylalanine or tryptophan at its end. The chain carries TRBV2 and TRBJ2-3; 7 bases line up with TRBD2. Looked up from germline, CDR1 is SNHLY and CDR2 is FYNNEI. The J segment lost 2 bases and the V segment lost 6 bases, leaving 5 bases of the junction unmatched. The CDR3 contains 14 residues. The DNA for the CDR3 is TGTGCCAGCAGGTCTAGCGGAATCACAGATACGCAGTATCTT. Amino acids: CASRSSGITDTQYL.

This clonotype was detected many times. J is TRBJ2-1 and V is TRBV13; tentatively, D is TRBD2 (7 bases). This CDR3 contains 13 residues. V was pared by 3 bases and J by 7 bases, with 10 bases between. In germline, CDR1 is PRHDT, CDR2 FYEKMQ (reference sequence). The CDR3 DNA sequence: TGTGCCAGCAGCTTCGGGGGGCTAAATGAGCAGTTCTTC. Translated: CASSFGGLNEQFF.